This T cell receptor (beta chain) was retrieved from a study of a mutant IDH1 vaccine in newly diagnosed glioma. Background on the study: There were 62.5% males and around 38% females among treated patients, whose mean age was about 38 years.

The time point was: baseline, week 1 (first vaccination visit). Treatment meaning: pre-vaccination baseline after standard-of-care therapy. V gave up 5 bases and J gave up 2 bases, with 6 bases separating them. CDR1 is DFQATT and CDR2 is SNEGSKA in the germline V gene (reference sequence). The CDR3 is made up of 11 amino acids. Clones were read by immunoSEQ multiplex PCR, and TCRdb kept only the in-frame ones, dropping some. This sample carries some 38,000 clones, roughly 80% of them seen once, and the ten largest clones take 7.5% to 9.5%. Sequences were derived from PBMCs, sampled from a glioma patient treated with radiotherapy, temozolomide or both. The sequence derives from a man between 40 and 49 years old with glioma. Some clones in this sample may be carry-over from other donors' samples. The genes are TRBV20-1 and TRBJ2-5; D is unresolved. CDR3 region: CSAEHQETQYF. The CDR3 DNA reads as TGCAGTGCTGAGCATCAAGAGACCCAGTACTTC.